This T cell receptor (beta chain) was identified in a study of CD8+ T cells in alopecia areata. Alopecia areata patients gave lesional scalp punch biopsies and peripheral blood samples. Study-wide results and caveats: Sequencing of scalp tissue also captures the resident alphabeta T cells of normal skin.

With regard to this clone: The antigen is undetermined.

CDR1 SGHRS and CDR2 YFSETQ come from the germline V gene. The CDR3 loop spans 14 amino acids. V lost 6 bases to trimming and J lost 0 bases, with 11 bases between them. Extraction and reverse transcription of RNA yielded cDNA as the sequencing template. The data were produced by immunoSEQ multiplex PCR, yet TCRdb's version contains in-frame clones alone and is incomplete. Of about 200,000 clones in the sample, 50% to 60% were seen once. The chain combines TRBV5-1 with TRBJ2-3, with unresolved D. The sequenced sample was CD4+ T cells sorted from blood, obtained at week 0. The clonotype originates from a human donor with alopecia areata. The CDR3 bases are TGCGCCAGCACTCGGACGACTAGCACAGATACGCAGTATTTT. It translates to CASTRTTSTDTQYF.